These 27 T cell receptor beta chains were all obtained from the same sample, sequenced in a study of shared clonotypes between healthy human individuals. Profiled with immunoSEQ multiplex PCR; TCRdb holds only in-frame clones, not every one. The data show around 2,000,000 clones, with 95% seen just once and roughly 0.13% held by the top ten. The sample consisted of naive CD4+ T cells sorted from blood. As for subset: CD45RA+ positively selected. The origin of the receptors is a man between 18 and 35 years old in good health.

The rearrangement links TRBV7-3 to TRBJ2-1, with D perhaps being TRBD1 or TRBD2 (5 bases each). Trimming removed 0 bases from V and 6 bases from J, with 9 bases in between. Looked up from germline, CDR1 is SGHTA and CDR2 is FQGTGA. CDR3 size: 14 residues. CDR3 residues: CASSLTRDGNEQFF. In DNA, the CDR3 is TGTGCCAGCAGCTTAACGAGGGACGGCAATGAGCAGTTCTTC. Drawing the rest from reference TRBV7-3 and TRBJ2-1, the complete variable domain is GAGVSQTPSNKVTEKGKYVELRCDPISGHTALYWYRQSLGQGPEFLIYFQGTGAADDSGLPNDRFFAVRPEGSVSTLKIQRTERGDSAVYLCASSLTRDGNEQFFGPGTRLTVL.

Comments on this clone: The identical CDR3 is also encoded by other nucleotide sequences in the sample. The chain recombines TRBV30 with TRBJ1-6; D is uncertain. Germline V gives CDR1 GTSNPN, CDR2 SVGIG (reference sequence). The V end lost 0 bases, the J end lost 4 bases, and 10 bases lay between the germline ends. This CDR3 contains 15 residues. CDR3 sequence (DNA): TGTGCCTGGAGTGTTTTATCAGGATATAATTCACCCCTCCACTTT. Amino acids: CAWSVLSGYNSPLHF.

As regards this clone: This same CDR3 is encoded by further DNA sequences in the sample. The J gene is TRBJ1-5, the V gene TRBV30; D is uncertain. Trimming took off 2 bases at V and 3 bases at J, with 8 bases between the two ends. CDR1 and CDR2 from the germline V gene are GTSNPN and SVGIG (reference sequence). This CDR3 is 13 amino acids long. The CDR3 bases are TGTGCCTGGAGTTATGGGTCCAATCAGCCCCAGCATTTT. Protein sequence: CAWSYGSNQPQHF.

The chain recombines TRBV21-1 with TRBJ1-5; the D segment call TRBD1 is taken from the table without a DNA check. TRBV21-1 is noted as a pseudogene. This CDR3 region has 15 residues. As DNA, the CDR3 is TGTGCCAGCAACTCGACAGGGGGGAGCAATCAGCCCCAGCATTTT. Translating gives CASNSTGGSNQPQHF.

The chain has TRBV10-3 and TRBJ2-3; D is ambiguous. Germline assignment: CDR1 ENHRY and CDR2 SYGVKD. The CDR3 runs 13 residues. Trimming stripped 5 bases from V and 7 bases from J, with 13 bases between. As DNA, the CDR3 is TGTGCCATCAGTAATTTTTCCTCACATACGCAGTATTTT. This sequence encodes CAISNFSSHTQYF.

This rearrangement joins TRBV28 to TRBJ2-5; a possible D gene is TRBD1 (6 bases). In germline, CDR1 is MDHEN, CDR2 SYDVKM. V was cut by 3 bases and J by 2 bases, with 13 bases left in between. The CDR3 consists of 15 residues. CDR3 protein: CASSFSSRGQETQYF. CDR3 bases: TGTGCCAGCAGTTTTAGCTCCAGGGGACAAGAGACCCAGTACTTC.

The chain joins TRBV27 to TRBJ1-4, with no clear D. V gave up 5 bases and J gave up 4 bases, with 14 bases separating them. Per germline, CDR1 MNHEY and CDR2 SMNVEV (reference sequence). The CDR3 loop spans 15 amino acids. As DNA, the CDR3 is TGTGCCAGCAGTCCCCTCAATTTGGGTAATGAAAAACTGTTTTTT. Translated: CASSPLNLGNEKLFF.

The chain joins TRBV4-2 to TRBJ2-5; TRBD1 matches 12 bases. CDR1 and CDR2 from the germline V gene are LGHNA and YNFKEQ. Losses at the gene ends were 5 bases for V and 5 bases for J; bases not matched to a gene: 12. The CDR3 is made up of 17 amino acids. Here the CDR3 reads CASSTLPGQGAGETQYF. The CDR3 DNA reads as TGTGCCAGCAGCACGCTGCCGGGACAGGGGGCCGGGGAGACCCAGTACTTC.

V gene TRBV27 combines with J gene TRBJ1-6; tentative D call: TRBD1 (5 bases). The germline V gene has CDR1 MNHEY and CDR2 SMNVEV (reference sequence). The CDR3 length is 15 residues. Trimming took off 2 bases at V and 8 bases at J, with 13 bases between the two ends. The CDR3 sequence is CASSLQGLLHSPLHF. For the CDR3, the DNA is TGTGCCAGCAGTTTACAGGGCCTGCTCCATTCACCCCTCCACTTT.

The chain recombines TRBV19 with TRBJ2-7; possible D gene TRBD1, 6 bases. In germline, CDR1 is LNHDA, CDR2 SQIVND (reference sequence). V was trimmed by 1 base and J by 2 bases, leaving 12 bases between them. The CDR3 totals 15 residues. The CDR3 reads CASSIAPGAAYEQYF. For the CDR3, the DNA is TGTGCCAGTAGTATAGCCCCAGGGGCGGCCTACGAGCAGTACTTC. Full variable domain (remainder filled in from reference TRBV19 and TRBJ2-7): DGGITQSPKYLFRKEGQNVTLSCEQNLNHDAMYWYRQDPGQGLRLIYYSQIVNDFQKGDIAEGYSVSREKKESFPLTVTSAQKNPTAFYLCASSIAPGAAYEQYFGPGTRLTVT.

The CDR3 is CSVVGSLAPYEQYF. DNA of the CDR3: TGCAGCGTTGTCGGCAGCCTAGCTCCCTACGAGCAGTACTTC. The genes are TRBV29-1 and TRBJ2-7, with D perhaps matching TRBD2 (5 bases). The germline V gene encodes CDR1 SQVTM and CDR2 ANQGSEA. The CDR3 is 14 amino acids. Trimming removed 4 bases from V and 2 bases from J, with 15 bases in between.

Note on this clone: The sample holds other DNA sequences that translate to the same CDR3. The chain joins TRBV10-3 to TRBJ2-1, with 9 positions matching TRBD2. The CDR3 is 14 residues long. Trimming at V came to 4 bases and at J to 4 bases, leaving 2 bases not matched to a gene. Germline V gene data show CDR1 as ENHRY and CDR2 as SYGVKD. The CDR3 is CAISGTSAYNEQFF. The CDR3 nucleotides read TGTGCCATCAGTGGGACTAGCGCTTACAATGAGCAGTTCTTC.

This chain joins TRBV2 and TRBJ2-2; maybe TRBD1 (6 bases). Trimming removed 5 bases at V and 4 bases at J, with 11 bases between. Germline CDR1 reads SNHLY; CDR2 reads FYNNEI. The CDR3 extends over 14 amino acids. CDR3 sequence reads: CASSSGTLTGELFF. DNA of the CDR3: TGTGCCAGCAGTTCCGGGACACTCACCGGGGAGCTGTTTTTT.

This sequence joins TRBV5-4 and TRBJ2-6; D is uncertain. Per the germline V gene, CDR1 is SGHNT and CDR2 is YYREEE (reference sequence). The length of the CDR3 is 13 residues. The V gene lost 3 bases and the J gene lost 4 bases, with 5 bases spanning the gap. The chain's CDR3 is CASSSVGANVLTF. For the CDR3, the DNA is TGTGCCAGCAGCTCAGTAGGGGCCAACGTCCTGACTTTC.

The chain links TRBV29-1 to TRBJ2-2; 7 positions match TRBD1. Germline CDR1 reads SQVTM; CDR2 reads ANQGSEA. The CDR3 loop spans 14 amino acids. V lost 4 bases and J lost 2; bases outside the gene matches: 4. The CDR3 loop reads CSVAGQDNTGELFF. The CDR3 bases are TGCAGCGTTGCCGGACAGGATAACACCGGGGAGCTGTTTTTT.

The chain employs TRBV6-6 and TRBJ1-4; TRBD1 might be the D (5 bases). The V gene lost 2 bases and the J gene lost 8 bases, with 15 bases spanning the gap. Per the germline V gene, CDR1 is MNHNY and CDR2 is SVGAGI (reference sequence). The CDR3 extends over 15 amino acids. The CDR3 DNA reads TGTGCCAGCAGTTACCTACCCGGGACGATGGAAAAACTGTTTTTT. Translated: CASSYLPGTMEKLFF.

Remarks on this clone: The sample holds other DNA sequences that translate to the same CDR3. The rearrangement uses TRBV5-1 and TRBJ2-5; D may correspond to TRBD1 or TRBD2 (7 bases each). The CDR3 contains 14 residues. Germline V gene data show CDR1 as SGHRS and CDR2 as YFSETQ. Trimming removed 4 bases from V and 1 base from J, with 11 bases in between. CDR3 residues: CASSRGDSQETQYF. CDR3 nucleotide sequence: TGCGCCAGCAGCCGGGGGGACAGCCAAGAGACCCAGTACTTC.

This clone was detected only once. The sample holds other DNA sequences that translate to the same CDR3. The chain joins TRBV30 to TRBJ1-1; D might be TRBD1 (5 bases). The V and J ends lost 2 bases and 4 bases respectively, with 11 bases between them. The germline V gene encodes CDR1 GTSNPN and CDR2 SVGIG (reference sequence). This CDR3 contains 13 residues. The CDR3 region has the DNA TGTGCCTGGAGTTTTACGGGGGGCACTGAAGCTTTCTTT. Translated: CAWSFTGGTEAFF.

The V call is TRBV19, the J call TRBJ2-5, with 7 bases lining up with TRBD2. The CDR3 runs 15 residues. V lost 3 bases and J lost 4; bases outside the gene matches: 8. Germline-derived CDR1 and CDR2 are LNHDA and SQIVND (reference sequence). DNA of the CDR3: TGTGCCAGTAGTATGAATTCGGGAGGAAGAGAGACCCAGTACTTC. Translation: CASSMNSGGRETQYF.

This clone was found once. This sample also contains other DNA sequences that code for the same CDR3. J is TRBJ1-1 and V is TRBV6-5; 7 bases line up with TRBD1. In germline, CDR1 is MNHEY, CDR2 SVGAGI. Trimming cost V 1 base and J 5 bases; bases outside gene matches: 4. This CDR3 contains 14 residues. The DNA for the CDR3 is TGTGCCAGCAGTTACTTAGGGGGCGGAACTGAAGCTTTCTTT. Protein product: CASSYLGGGTEAFF.

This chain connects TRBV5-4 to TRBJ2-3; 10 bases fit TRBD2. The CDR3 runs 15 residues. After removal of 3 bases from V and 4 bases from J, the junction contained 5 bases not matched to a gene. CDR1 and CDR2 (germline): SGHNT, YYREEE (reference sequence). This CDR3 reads CASSSLAGVADTQYF. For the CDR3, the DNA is TGTGCCAGCAGCTCCCTAGCGGGAGTGGCAGATACGCAGTATTTT. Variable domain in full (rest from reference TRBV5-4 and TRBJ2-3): ETGVTQSPTHLIKTRGQQVTLRCSSQSGHNTVSWYQQALGQGPQFIFQYYREEENGRGNFPPRFSGLQFPNYSSELNVNALELDDSALYLCASSSLAGVADTQYFGPGTRLTVL.

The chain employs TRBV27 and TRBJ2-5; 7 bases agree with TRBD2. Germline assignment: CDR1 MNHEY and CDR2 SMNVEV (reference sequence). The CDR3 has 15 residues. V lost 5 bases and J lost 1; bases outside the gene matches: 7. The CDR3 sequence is CASSPGGRSQETQYF. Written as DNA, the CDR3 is TGTGCCAGCAGTCCGGGGGGAAGGTCCCAAGAGACCCAGTACTTC.

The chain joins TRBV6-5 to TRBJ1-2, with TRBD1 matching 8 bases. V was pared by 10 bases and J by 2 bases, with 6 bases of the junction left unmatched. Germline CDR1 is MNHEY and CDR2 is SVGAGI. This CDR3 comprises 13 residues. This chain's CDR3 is CATLTGANYGYTF. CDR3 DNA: TGTGCCACCTTGACAGGGGCGAACTATGGCTACACCTTC.

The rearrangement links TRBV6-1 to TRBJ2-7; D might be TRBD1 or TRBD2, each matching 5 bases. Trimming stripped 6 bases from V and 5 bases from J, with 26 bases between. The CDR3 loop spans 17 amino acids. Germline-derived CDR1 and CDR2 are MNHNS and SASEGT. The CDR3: CASSERRTGPGMDEQYF. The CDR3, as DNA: TGTGCCAGCAGCGAAAGACGTACGGGACCTGGGATGGACGAGCAGTACTTC.

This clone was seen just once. CDR3 sequence reads: CASTEDSLNYGYTF. The DNA for the CDR3 is TGTGCCAGCACCGAGGACTCTCTTAACTATGGCTACACCTTC. This rearrangement joins TRBV2 to TRBJ1-2; the D is unclear. CDR1 and CDR2 from the germline V gene are SNHLY and FYNNEI. The germline V and J ends were trimmed by 7 bases and 1 base, with 13 bases remaining between them. The CDR3 length is 14 residues.

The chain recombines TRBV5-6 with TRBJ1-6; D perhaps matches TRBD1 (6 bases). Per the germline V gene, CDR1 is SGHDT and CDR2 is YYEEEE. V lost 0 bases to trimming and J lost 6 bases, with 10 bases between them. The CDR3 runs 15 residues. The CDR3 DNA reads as TGTGCCAGCAGCTTGGAACAGGGAGCTAATTCACCCCTCCACTTT. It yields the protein CASSLEQGANSPLHF. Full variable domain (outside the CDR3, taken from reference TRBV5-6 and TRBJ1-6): DAGVTQSPTHLIKTRGQQVTLRCSPKSGHDTVSWYQQALGQGPQFIFQYYEEEERQRGNFPDRFSGHQFPNYSSELNVNALLLGDSALYLCASSLEQGANSPLHFGNGTRLTVT.

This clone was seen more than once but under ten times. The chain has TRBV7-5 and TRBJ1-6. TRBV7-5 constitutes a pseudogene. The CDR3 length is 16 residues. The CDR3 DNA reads TGTGCCAGAAGCTTAGGGACGCACAATGGGGATTCACCCCTCCACTTT. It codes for CARSLGTHNGDSPLHF.